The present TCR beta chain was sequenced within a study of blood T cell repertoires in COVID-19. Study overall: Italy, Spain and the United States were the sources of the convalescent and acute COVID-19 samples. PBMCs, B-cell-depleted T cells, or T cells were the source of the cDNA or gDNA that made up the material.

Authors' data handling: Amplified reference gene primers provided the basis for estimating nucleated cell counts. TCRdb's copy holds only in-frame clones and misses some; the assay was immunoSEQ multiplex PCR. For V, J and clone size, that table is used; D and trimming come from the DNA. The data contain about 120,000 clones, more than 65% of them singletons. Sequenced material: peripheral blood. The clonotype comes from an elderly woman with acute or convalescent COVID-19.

This chain's CDR3 is CASSSSRTGLSNQPQHF. In nucleotides, the CDR3 is TGTGCCAGTAGTTCCTCCCGGACAGGACTTAGCAATCAGCCCCAGCATTTT. The J gene is TRBJ1-5, the V gene TRBV19; TRBD1 agrees at 7 bases. J gave up 0 bases and V 5 bases, and 10 bases lay outside the gene matches. CDR1 is LNHDA, CDR2 SQIVND, per germline (reference sequence). The CDR3 is 17 residues long.